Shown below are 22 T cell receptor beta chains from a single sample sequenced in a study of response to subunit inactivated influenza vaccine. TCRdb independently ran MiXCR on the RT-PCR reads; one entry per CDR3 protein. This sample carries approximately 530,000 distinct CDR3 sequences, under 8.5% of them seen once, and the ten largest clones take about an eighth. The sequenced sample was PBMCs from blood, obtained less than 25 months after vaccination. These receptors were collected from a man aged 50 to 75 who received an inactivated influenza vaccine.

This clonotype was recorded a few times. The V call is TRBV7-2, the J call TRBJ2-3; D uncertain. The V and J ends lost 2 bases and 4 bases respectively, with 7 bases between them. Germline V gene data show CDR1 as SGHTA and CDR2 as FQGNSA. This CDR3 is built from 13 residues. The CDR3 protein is CASSLYFADTQYF. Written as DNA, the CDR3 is TGTGCCAGCAGCTTATACTTCGCAGATACGCAGTATTTT.

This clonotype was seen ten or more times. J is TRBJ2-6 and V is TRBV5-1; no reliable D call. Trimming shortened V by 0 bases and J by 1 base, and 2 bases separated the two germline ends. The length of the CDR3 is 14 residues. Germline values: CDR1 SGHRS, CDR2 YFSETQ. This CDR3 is CASSLESGANVLTF. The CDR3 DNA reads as TGCGCCAGCAGCTTGGAATCTGGGGCCAACGTCCTGACTTTC.

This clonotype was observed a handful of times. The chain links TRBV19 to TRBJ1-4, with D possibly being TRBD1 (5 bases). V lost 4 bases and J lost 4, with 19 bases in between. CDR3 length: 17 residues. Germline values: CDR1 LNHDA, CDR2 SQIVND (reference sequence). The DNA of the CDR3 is TGTGCCAGTAGTACCGAGAGGTCGGGGGAAGATAATGAAAAACTGTTTTTT. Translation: CASSTERSGEDNEKLFF.

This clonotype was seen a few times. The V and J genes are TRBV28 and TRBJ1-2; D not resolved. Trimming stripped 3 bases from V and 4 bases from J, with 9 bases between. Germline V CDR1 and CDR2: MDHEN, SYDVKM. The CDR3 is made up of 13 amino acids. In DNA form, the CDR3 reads TGTGCCAGCAGTTTCTATTCGGGCTATGGCTACACCTTC. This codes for CASSFYSGYGYTF.

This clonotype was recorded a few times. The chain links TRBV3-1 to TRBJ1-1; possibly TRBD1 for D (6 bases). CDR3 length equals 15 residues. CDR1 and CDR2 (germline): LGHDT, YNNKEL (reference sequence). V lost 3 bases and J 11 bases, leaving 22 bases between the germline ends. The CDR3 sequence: CASSQRVGGARRAFF. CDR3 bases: TGTGCCAGCAGCCAGCGTGTGGGGGGGGCGCGTCGGGCTTTCTTT.

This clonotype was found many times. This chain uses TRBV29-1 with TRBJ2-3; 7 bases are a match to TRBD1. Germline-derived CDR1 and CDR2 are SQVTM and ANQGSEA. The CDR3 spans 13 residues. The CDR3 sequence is CSATGVSTDTQYF. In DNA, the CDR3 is TGCAGTGCCACAGGGGTTAGCACAGATACGCAGTATTTT.

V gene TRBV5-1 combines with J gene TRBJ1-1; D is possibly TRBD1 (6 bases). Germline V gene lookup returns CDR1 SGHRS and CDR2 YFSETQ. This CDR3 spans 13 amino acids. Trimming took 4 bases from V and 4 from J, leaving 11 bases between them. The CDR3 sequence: CASSPRGATEAFF. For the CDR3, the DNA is TGCGCCAGCAGCCCTCGGGGGGCCACTGAAGCTTTCTTT.

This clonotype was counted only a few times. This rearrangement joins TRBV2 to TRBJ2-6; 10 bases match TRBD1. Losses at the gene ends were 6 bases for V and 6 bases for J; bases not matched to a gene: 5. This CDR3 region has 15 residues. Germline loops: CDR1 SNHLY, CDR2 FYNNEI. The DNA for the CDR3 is TGTGCCAGCAGCTGGGACAGGGGAGCGGCCAACGTCCTGACTTTC. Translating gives CASSWDRGAANVLTF.

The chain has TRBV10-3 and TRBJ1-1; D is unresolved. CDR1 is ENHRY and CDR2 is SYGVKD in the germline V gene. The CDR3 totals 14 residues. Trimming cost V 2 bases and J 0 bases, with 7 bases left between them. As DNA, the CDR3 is TGTGCCATCAGTGAGCAGGCCATGAACACTGAAGCTTTCTTT. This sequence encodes CAISEQAMNTEAFF.

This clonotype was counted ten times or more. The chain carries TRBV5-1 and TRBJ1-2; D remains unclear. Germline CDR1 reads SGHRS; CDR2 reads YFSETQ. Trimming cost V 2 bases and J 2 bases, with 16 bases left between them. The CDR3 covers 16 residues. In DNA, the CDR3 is TGCGCCAGCAGCTTTGGGGTTGGTGTTGGAAACTATGGCTACACCTTC. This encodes CASSFGVGVGNYGYTF.

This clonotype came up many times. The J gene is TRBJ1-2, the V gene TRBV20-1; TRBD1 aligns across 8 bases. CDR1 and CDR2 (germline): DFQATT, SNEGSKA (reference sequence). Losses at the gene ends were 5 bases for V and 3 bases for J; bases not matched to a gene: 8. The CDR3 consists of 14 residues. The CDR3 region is CSALTGGSYYGYTF. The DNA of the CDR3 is TGCAGTGCTTTAACAGGGGGTAGCTACTATGGCTACACCTTC.

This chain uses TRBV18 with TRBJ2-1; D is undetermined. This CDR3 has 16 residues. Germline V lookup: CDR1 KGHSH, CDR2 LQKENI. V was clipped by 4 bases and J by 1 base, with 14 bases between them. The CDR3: CASSQNSPRSYNEQFF. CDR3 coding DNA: TGTGCCAGCTCACAGAATTCTCCTCGGTCCTACAATGAGCAGTTCTTC.

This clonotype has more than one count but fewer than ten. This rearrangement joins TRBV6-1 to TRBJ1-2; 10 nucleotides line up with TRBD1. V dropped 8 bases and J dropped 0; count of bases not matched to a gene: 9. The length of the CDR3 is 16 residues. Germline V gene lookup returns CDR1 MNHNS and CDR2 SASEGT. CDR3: CASFERDRGSNYGYTF. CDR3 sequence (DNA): TGTGCCAGCTTCGAACGGGACAGGGGTTCTAACTATGGCTACACCTTC.

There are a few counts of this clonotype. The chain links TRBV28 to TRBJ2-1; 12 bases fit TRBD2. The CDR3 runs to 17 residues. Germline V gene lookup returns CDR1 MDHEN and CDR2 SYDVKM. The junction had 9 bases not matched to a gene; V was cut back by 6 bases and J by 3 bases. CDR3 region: CASSLATSGSSYNEQFF. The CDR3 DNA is TGTGCCAGCAGCCTGGCGACTAGCGGGAGTAGCTACAATGAGCAGTTCTTC.

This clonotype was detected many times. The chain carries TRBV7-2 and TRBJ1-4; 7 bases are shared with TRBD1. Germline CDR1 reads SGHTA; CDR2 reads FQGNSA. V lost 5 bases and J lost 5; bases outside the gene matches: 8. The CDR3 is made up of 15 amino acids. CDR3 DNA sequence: TGTGCCAGCAGCAGCACCGGGACAGCGAATGAAAAACTGTTTTTT. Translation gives CASSSTGTANEKLFF.

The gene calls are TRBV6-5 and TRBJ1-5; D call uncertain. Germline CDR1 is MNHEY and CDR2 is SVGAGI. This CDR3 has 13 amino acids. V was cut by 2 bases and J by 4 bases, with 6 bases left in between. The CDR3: CASSYGENQPQHF. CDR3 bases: TGTGCCAGCAGTTACGGGGAGAATCAGCCCCAGCATTTT.

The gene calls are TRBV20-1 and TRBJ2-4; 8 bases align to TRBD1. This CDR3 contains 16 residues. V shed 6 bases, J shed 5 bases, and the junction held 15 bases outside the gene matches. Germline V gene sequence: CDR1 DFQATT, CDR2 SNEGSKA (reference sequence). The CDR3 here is CSAFKGQADGENIQYF. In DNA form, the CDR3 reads TGCAGTGCCTTTAAGGGACAGGCGGACGGCGAAAACATTCAGTACTTC.

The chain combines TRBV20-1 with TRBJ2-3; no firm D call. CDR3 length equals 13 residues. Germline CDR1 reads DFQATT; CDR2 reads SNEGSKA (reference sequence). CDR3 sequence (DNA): TGCAGCGGACCAGGCGAAGGCACAGATACGCAGTATTTT. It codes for CSGPGEGTDTQYF.

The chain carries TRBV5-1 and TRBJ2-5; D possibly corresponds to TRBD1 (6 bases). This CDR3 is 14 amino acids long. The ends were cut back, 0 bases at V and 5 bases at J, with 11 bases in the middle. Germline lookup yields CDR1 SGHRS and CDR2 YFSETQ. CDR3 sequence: CASSLAGDGETQYF. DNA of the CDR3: TGCGCCAGCAGCTTGGCAGGGGATGGCGAGACCCAGTACTTC. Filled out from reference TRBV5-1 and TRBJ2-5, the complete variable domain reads KAGVTQTPRYLIKTRGQQVTLSCSPISGHRSVSWYQQTPGQGLQFLFEYFSETQRNKGNFPGRFSGRQFSNSRSEMNVSTLELGDSALYLCASSLAGDGETQYFGPGTRLLVL.

As DNA, the CDR3 is TGTGCCAGCAGTTTTGTAAGTGCTCCTAGCACAGATACGCAGTATTTT. This encodes CASSFVSAPSTDTQYF. J is TRBJ2-3 and V is TRBV28; D is unresolved. The CDR3 sequence is 16 residues long. The V gene's germline CDR1 is MDHEN and CDR2 SYDVKM. V lost 3 bases and J 0 bases, leaving 13 bases between the germline ends.

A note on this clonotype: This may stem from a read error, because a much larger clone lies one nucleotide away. The CDR3 coding sequence is TGCGCCAGCAGCCGAAGTCCGGGGGGGTACGAGCAGTACTTC. It yields the protein CASSRSPGGYEQYF. The gene calls are TRBV4-3 and TRBJ2-7; 8 bases are a match to TRBD2. The CDR3 has 14 residues. The germline V gene has CDR1 LGHNA and CDR2 YSLEER. After removal of 4 bases from V and 4 bases from J, the junction contained 6 bases not matched to a gene.

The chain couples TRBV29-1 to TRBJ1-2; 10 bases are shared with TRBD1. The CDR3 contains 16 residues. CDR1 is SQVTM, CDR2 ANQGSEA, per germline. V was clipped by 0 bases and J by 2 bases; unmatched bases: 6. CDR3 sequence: CSVEDLTGGLNYGYTF. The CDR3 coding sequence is TGCAGCGTTGAAGATTTGACAGGGGGCCTCAACTATGGCTACACCTTC. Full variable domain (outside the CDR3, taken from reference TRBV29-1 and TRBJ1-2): SAVISQKPSRDICQRGTSLTIQCQVDSQVTMMFWYRQQPGQSLTLIATANQGSEATYESGFVIDKFPISRPNLTFSTLTVSNMSPEDSSIYLCSVEDLTGGLNYGYTFGSGTRLTVV.